This T cell receptor beta chain is from a study of cytomegalovirus exposure and HLA in healthy donors. The germline V gene encodes CDR1 LNHDA and CDR2 SQIVND (reference sequence). The CDR3 covers 12 residues. The PCR was carried out with 60 Vbeta primers and 13 Jbeta primers. Only in-frame clones appear in the TCRdb table, and some are missing; sequencing was by immunoSEQ multiplex PCR. The top ten clones hold over 4.5% of a sample with around 130,000 clones, 80% to 90% of them seen once. The sequencing sample was made of PBMCs. This clonotype originated in a woman aged 40 to 55 in good health and CMV-seropositive. The chain links TRBV19 to TRBJ2-1; 10 bases align to TRBD2. CDR3: CAASGGYNEQFF. CDR3 sequence (DNA): TGTGCGGCTAGCGGGGGTTACAATGAGCAGTTCTTC. Full variable domain (rest looked up from reference TRBV19 and TRBJ2-1): DGGITQSPKYLFRKEGQNVTLSCEQNLNHDAMYWYRQDPGQGLRLIYYSQIVNDFQKGDIAEGYSVSREKKESFPLTVTSAQKNPTAFYLCAASGGYNEQFFGPGTRLTVL.